These T cell receptor beta chains were read from a single sample in a study of cytomegalovirus exposure and HLA in healthy donors. Using immunoSEQ multiplex PCR, the repertoire was profiled, and TCRdb retains in-frame clones only, with some absent. In the table there are about 150,000 clones, roughly 80% of which are singletons. Source material: PBMCs. The receptors shown here come from a man younger than 30 in good health and CMV-seropositive. Both conserved end residues are part of each CDR3. The D gene is left open where the match is weak. Size tells how often a clone was seen (once, few, many) or the class of an expanded clone, and some rows leave it out.

cdr3_aa	cdr3_nt	clone_size	d_call	v_call	j_call
CASSLTRSIDYNEQFF	TGCGCCAGCAGCTTGACGCGGAGTATTGACTACAATGAGCAGTTCTTC	NA	NA	TRBV5-1	TRBJ2-1
CASSADNYEQYF	TGTGCCAGTAGTGCAGACAACTACGAGCAGTACTTC	NA	NA	TRBV19	TRBJ2-7
CASSLGVGGLNEQFF	TGCGCCAGCAGCTTGGGGGTCGGCGGTCTAAATGAGCAGTTCTTC	NA	NA	TRBV5-1	TRBJ2-1
CASSYLLTDTQYF	TGTGCCAGCAGTTACCTCCTCACAGATACGCAGTATTTT	NA	NA	TRBV6-6	TRBJ2-3
CASSRRGTEAFF	TGTGCCAGTAGTAGACGGGGGACTGAAGCTTTCTTT	NA	NA	TRBV19	TRBJ1-1
CASSGGATDTQYF	TGTGCCAGCTCGGGGGGGGCAACAGATACGCAGTATTTT	few	TRBD2	TRBV7-3	TRBJ2-3
CSVNRGAYEQYF	TGCAGCGTGAACAGGGGGGCCTACGAGCAGTACTTC	NA	TRBD1	TRBV29-1	TRBJ2-7
CASSLADSGYEQYF	TGCGCCAGCAGCTTGGCCGATAGCGGCTACGAGCAGTACTTC	NA	NA	TRBV5-1	TRBJ2-7
CASSARGVSGANVLTF	TGTGCCAGCAGTGCCCGCGGGGTATCTGGGGCCAACGTCCTGACTTTC	NA	NA	TRBV6-1	TRBJ2-6
CASSQIADSSYEQYF	TGCGCCAGCAGCCAGATCGCGGACAGCTCCTACGAGCAGTACTTC	NA	NA	TRBV4-1	TRBJ2-7
CASSRGSNQPQHF	TGTGCCAGCAGTAGGGGAAGCAATCAGCCCCAGCATTTT	NA	NA	TRBV27	TRBJ1-5
CASSRGAGGYEKLFF	TGTGCCAGTAGCCGTGGGGCAGGGGGCTATGAAAAACTGTTTTTT	NA	TRBD1	TRBV19	TRBJ1-4
CASSPGLTYEQYF	TGTGCCAGCAGCCCGGGACTAACCTACGAGCAGTACTTC	NA	TRBD2	TRBV4-2	TRBJ2-7
CASSPYITGGYEQYF	TGTGCCAGCAGTCCCTATATAACCGGGGGCTACGAGCAGTACTTC	NA	NA	TRBV27	TRBJ2-7
CATSRITASGNTEAFF	TGTGCCACCAGCAGAATAACAGCCTCCGGGAACACTGAAGCTTTCTTT	NA	NA	TRBV15	TRBJ1-1
CASSLTTGGEGGYTF	TGCGCCAGCAGCTTGACGACAGGTGGGGAAGGGGGCTACACCTTC	NA	NA	TRBV5-1	TRBJ1-2
CASSLSVVQDTEAFF	TGCGCCAGCAGCTTGTCGGTGGTCCAGGACACTGAAGCTTTCTTT	NA	NA	TRBV5-1	TRBJ1-1
CASSPPRSSYEQFF	TGTGCCAGTAGTCCCCCTCGATCTAGCTATGAGCAGTTCTTC	NA	NA	TRBV19	TRBJ2-1
CASSTGQGYEQYF	TGTGCCAGCAGCACGGGACAGGGCTACGAGCAGTACTTC	NA	TRBD1	TRBV9	TRBJ2-7
CASLDSNSYNEQFF	TGTGCCAGCCTAGACTCGAACTCCTACAATGAGCAGTTCTTC	NA	NA	TRBV28	TRBJ2-1
CASSSTSGTGAVGELFF	TGCGCCAGCAGCTCTACCTCCGGGACAGGGGCTGTCGGGGAGCTGTTTTTT	NA	TRBD1	TRBV5-1	TRBJ2-2
CASSPERSHEAFF	TGTGCCAGCAGTCCTGAAAGAAGCCATGAAGCTTTCTTT	NA	NA	TRBV6-1	TRBJ1-1
CASSQGVRLAGEYEQYF	TGTGCCAGCTCACAAGGTGTGAGGCTAGCGGGAGAGTACGAGCAGTACTTC	NA	TRBD2	TRBV18	TRBJ2-7
CASSRTGGTGANVLTF	TGTGCCAGCAGCCGGACAGGGGGTACTGGGGCCAACGTCCTGACTTTC	NA	TRBD1	TRBV5-6	TRBJ2-6
CASSEARPIVTGELFF	TGTGCCAGCAGTGAAGCGCGGCCCATCGTCACCGGGGAGCTGTTTTTT	once	NA	TRBV2	TRBJ2-2
CASSSGTGIGELFF	TGTGCCAGCAGTAGCGGGACAGGGATCGGGGAGCTGTTTTTT	NA	TRBD1	TRBV6-1	TRBJ2-2
CASAYTGLGGYTF	TGTGCCAGCGCATATACAGGGCTGGGTGGCTACACCTTC	NA	NA	TRBV7-2	TRBJ1-2
CASSPGLAGSYEQYF	TGTGCCAGCAGTCCCGGACTAGCGGGGTCGTACGAGCAGTACTTC	NA	TRBD2	TRBV28	TRBJ2-7
CARSPGASGRLYEQYF	TGTGCCCGCAGCCCCGGTGCTAGCGGGAGGCTATACGAGCAGTACTTC	NA	TRBD2	TRBV2	TRBJ2-7